Below, 7 T cell receptor beta chains from the same sample are listed, as sequenced in a study of T cell responses to AZD1222 COVID-19 vaccine. The repertoire was sequenced with immunoSEQ multiplex PCR; TCRdb's copy has only in-frame clones and lacks some. This table has 150,000 to 200,000 clones, over 80% appearing once. Sequenced material: peripheral blood, taken on day 0 of AZD1222 vaccination. All receptors come from an adult in good health.

V and J are TRBV19 and TRBJ1-5; 8 nucleotides align to TRBD1. CDR3 length: 15 residues. The germline gives CDR1 LNHDA, CDR2 SQIVND (reference sequence). The junction had 0 bases not matched to a gene; V was cut back by 1 base and J by 1 base. The CDR3 nucleotides are TGTGCCAGTAGTATAGGGACAGGGAGCAATCAGCCCCAGCATTTT. It specifies CASSIGTGSNQPQHF.

This clone is a singleton in its sample. The V gene is TRBV3-1 (or the pseudogene TRBV3-2), the J gene TRBJ2-5, with 9 bases lining up with TRBD1. Germline V gene lookup returns CDR1 LGHDT and CDR2 YNNKEL (reference sequence). CDR3 length: 16 residues. V lost 0 bases and J lost 5; bases outside the gene matches: 7. The CDR3 reads CASSQEGQGRRETQYF. CDR3 DNA sequence: TGTGCCAGCAGCCAAGAGGGACAGGGTAGGAGGGAGACCCAGTACTTC.

The count of this clone is one. The chain recombines TRBV19 with TRBJ1-4; D is unresolved. Trimming cost V 3 bases and J 3 bases, with 11 bases left between them. This CDR3 comprises 15 residues. Germline V gene lookup returns CDR1 LNHDA and CDR2 SQIVND (reference sequence). CDR3 in DNA: TGTGCCAGTAGTATGGGCACCAGTGCTAATGAAAAACTGTTTTTT. Its translation: CASSMGTSANEKLFF.

V usage is TRBV4-3 and J usage is TRBJ1-1; 9 positions match TRBD1. There are 19 residues in the CDR3. V lost 4 bases, J lost 0 bases, and 15 bases stayed unmatched. Looked up from germline, CDR1 is LGHNA and CDR2 is YSLEER. DNA for the CDR3: TGCGCCAGCAGCCCCGTCCCCGGGACAGGGATCTTCATGAACACTGAAGCTTTCTTT. It codes for CASSPVPGTGIFMNTEAFF.

This chain joins TRBV24-1 and TRBJ1-2; 7 bases match TRBD1. Germline V CDR1 and CDR2: KGHDR, SFDVKD. CDR3 size: 15 residues. Trimming removed 2 bases from V and 8 bases from J; junction bases left unmatched: 10. DNA of the CDR3: TGTGCCACCAGTGATTCCGACAGGGAGGCTGGGGGCTACACCTTC. This sequence encodes CATSDSDREAGGYTF.

This chain uses TRBV7-2 with TRBJ2-2; 10 bases are a match to TRBD2. This CDR3 has 16 amino acids. The J segment lost 9 bases and the V segment lost 1 base, leaving 8 bases of the junction unmatched. Germline CDR1 is SGHTA and CDR2 is FQGNSA. DNA for the CDR3: TGTGCCAGCAGCTTAGATGGTCTAGCGGGAGCCCGGGAGCTGTTTTTT. It codes for CASSLDGLAGARELFF.

V and J are TRBV6-6 and TRBJ1-3; the D gene is possibly TRBD1 (6 bases). Germline loops: CDR1 MNHNY, CDR2 SVGAGI (reference sequence). There are 14 residues in the CDR3. With 4 bases removed from V and 3 bases from J, the gap between germline ends came to 10 bases. In nucleotides, the CDR3 is TGTGCCAGCAGTTTAAGCAGGGGTGGAAACACCATATATTTT. Translating gives CASSLSRGGNTIYF.